This T cell receptor beta chain was obtained from a study of cytomegalovirus exposure and HLA in healthy donors. General study results and limits: Most TCR sequences showed up rarely, but some public TCRs showed up in many donors. Later on, an analysis tied around 17,000 TCR beta sequences to HLA alleles at 0.05 false discovery rate.

The germline V gene encodes CDR1 GTSNPN and CDR2 SVGIG (reference sequence). CDR3 length equals 16 residues. Trimming at V came to 0 bases and at J to 6 bases, leaving 14 bases not matched to a gene. Primers included in the PCR were 60 Vbeta and 13 Jbeta primers. This table comes from immunoSEQ multiplex PCR, and its TCRdb copy is limited to in-frame clones, with some not included. In the table there are 240,000 or so clones, 81% of which are singletons. A note on this clone: Its antigen is not known.

V and J are TRBV30 and TRBJ2-7, with 7 bases fitting TRBD2. The sequence came from a woman between 55 and 75 years old in good health and CMV-seropositive. Sequencing was done on a sample of PBMCs. This chain's CDR3 is CAWSVARPGGLSEQYF. CDR3 nucleotides: TGTGCCTGGAGTGTAGCCCGTCCGGGAGGATTATCCGAGCAGTACTTC.